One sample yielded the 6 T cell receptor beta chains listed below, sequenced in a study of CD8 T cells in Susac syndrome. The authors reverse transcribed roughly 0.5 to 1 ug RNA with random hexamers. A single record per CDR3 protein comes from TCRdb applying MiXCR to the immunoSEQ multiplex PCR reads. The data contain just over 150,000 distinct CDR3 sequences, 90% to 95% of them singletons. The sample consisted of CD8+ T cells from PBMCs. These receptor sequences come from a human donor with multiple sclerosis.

CDR3 loop: CASSQVGSTEAFF. CDR3 DNA sequence: TGTGCCAGCAGCCAAGTGGGGTCCACTGAAGCTTTCTTT. The chain carries TRBV16 and TRBJ1-1, with D hard to call. Trimming took off 2 bases at V and 4 bases at J, with 8 bases between the two ends. The CDR3 has 13 residues. The germline V gene has CDR1 KGHSY and CDR2 FQNENV.

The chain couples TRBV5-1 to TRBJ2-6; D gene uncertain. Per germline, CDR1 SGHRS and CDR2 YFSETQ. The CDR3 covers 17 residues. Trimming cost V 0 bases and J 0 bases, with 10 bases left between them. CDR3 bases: TGCGCCAGCAGCTTGGACAGATCGAGCTCTGGGGCCAACGTCCTGACTTTC. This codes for CASSLDRSSSGANVLTF.

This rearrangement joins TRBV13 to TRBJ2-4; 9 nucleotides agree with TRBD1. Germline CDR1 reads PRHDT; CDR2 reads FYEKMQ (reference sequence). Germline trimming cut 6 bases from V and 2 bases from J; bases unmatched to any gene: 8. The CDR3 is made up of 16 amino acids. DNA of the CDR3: TGTGCCAGCAGTCCTGAACAGGGGGCGACCAAAAACATTCAGTACTTC. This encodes CASSPEQGATKNIQYF.

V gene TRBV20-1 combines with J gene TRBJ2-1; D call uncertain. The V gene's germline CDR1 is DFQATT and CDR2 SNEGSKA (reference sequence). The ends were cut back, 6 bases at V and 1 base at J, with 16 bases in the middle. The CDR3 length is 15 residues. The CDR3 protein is CSAARGDTSYNEQFF. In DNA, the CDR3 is TGCAGTGCCGCCAGAGGAGACACATCCTACAATGAGCAGTTCTTC.

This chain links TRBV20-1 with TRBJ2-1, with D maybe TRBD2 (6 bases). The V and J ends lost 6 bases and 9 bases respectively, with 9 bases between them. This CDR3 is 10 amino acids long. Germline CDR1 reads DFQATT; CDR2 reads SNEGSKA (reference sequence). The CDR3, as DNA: TGCAGTGCCCCCGGGGGTGAGCAGTTCTTC. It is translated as CSAPGGEQFF.

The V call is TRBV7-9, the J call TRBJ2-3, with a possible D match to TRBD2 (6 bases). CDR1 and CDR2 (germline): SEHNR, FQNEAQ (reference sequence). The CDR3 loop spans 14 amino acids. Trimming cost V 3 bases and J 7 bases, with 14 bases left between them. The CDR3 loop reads CASSFSGSGYTQYF. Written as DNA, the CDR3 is TGTGCCAGCAGCTTTAGCGGTTCTGGGTATACGCAGTATTTT.